This is a list of T cell receptor beta chains from one sample in a study of beta chain features in type 1 diabetes. The method was immunoSEQ multiplex PCR; TCRdb's version includes in-frame clones alone and lacks a portion of them. The data hold 900,000 or so clones, with roughly 15% observed a single time. The sequenced material came from naive CD4+ T cells from blood. These receptors came from a woman aged 18-35 years in good health. Each CDR3 is given with its conserved first and last residue. Each record gives: V gene, clone size, J gene, D gene, CDR3 protein, CDR3 DNA. A D gene is named only where the DNA matches it firmly. Clone size is given for some rows only: seen once, a few or many times, or a class if the clone is expanded.

TRBV2	NA	TRBJ2-3	NA	CASSGRQGTDTQYF	TGTGCCAGCAGTGGCCGACAGGGCACAGATACGCAGTATTTT
TRBV19	NA	TRBJ2-5	TRBD2	CASSIVSLAGGETQYF	TGTGCCAGTAGTATAGTCTCCCTAGCGGGAGGTGAGACCCAGTACTTC
TRBV15	NA	TRBJ1-1	NA	CATSGQGHRNTEAFF	TGTGCCACCAGTGGTCAGGGGCATAGGAACACTGAAGCTTTCTTT
TRBV9	NA	TRBJ2-6	NA	CASSVAPSSGANVLTF	TGTGCCAGCAGCGTAGCCCCTAGCTCTGGGGCCAACGTCCTGACTTTC
TRBV7-2	NA	TRBJ2-2	NA	CASGRRWNTGELFF	TGTGCCAGCGGCCGGAGGTGGAACACCGGGGAGCTGTTTTTT
TRBV28	NA	TRBJ1-4	NA	CASSLGSVSEKLFF	TGTGCCAGCAGCCTAGGGTCGGTATCTGAAAAACTGTTTTTT
TRBV4-2	few	TRBJ2-4	NA	CASSQEGGNIQYF	TGTGCCAGCAGCCAAGAGGGGGGAAACATTCAGTACTTC
TRBV7-2	few	TRBJ2-3	TRBD2	CASSNRLAGGNTDTQYF	TGTGCCAGCAGCAATAGACTAGCGGGAGGTAACACAGATACGCAGTATTTT
TRBV7-2	NA	TRBJ2-1	NA	CASSLARGGSYNEQFF	TGTGCCAGCAGCTTAGCCCGTGGCGGTTCGTACAATGAGCAGTTCTTC
TRBV28	few	TRBJ2-2	NA	CASSFPRLAGELFF	TGTGCCAGCAGTTTCCCCAGACTAGCCGGGGAGCTGTTTTTT
TRBV7-9	few	TRBJ2-1	TRBD2	CAGAGPSKYNEQFF	TGTGCCGGAGCGGGACCCTCTAAGTACAATGAGCAGTTCTTC
TRBV29-1	NA	TRBJ2-7	NA	CSGARDNRYEQYF	TGCAGCGGGGCCCGGGACAACCGCTACGAGCAGTACTTC
TRBV7-8	NA	TRBJ2-3	NA	CASSFVGSTDTQYF	TGTGCCAGCAGCTTCGTGGGGAGCACAGATACGCAGTATTTT
TRBV5-5	few	TRBJ2-1	NA	CASSLRRNEQFF	TGTGCCAGCAGCTTGCGCCGGAATGAGCAGTTCTTC
TRBV2	NA	TRBJ2-2	NA	CASRRTGELFF	TGTGCCAGCCGGCGCACCGGGGAGCTGTTTTTT
TRBV13	NA	TRBJ2-3	TRBD2	CASSSGLNTDTQYF	TGTGCCAGCAGCTCGGGACTAAACACAGATACGCAGTATTTT
TRBV28	NA	TRBJ2-7	TRBD1	CASSRPGTGNSYEQYF	TGTGCCAGCAGTCGTCCCGGGACAGGGAACTCCTACGAGCAGTACTTC
TRBV4-2	NA	TRBJ1-1	NA	CASSQDVRAEAFF	TGTGCCAGCAGCCAAGACGTCCGCGCTGAAGCTTTCTTT
TRBV28	NA	TRBJ2-6	TRBD1	CASSPQGALEGANVLTF	TGTGCCAGCAGTCCCCAGGGGGCGCTGGAGGGGGCCAACGTCCTGACTTTC
TRBV28	NA	TRBJ1-2	NA	CASSSAGDYTF	TGTGCCAGCAGTTCCGCAGGGGACTACACCTTC
TRBV7-9	few	TRBJ2-1	NA	CASSLARGRSSYNEQFF	TGTGCCAGCAGCTTAGCGCGGGGGCGGTCATCCTACAATGAGCAGTTCTTC
TRBV25-1	few	TRBJ2-7	NA	CASSELAGTASEQYF	TGTGCCAGCAGTGAACTAGCCGGGACCGCGTCGGAGCAGTACTTC
TRBV9	few	TRBJ1-4	TRBD1	CASSARSGQGREKLFF	TGTGCCAGCAGCGCGCGCTCGGGACAGGGAAGGGAAAAACTGTTTTTT
TRBV15	NA	TRBJ2-7	TRBD2	CATSRVGGRGDEQYF	TGTGCCACCAGCAGAGTCGGCGGGAGAGGCGACGAGCAGTACTTC
TRBV2	NA	TRBJ2-5	TRBD2	CASSSGTSGSLETQYF	TGTGCCAGCAGTTCCGGGACTAGCGGGAGTCTGGAGACCCAGTACTTC